This is a list of T cell receptor beta chains from one sample in a study of blood T cell repertoires in COVID-19. Clones were sequenced by immunoSEQ multiplex PCR, and TCRdb holds only the in-frame ones, with some missing. The sample shows roughly 200,000 clones, roughly 84% of them seen only once. Sequencing used peripheral blood. The receptors here all came from a woman aged 40 to 49 with COVID-19, enrolled during active disease. Each CDR3 is given with its conserved first and last residue. D genes are given only for firm matches. Some rows mark clone size as missing; the rest say once, few, many or name a class of expanded clone.

d_call	v_call	j_call	clone_size	cdr3_nt	cdr3_aa
-	TRBV15	TRBJ2-6	-	TGTGCCACATCGGGCGGGGCTGGGGCCAACGTCCTGACTTTC	CATSGGAGANVLTF
TRBD1	TRBV6-5	TRBJ1-3	few	TGTGCCAGCAGTTACGGGACAGGGACTGGAAACACCATATATTTT	CASSYGTGTGNTIYF
-	TRBV5-4	TRBJ2-3	-	TGTGCCAGCAGCGTGAGGGGAGGTGCAGATACGCAGTATTTT	CASSVRGGADTQYF
-	TRBV28	TRBJ1-5	few	TGTGCCAGCAGTTTCGCCGACAGGAGCAATCAGCCCCAGCATTTT	CASSFADRSNQPQHF
TRBD2	TRBV27	TRBJ2-5	few	TGTGCCGTCGGGAGGACGGGGGAGACCCAGTACTTC	CAVGRTGETQYF
-	TRBV27	TRBJ1-1	-	TGTGCCAGCAGCATAACGGGACTCTTAAGAAGGACTGAAGCTTTCTTT	CASSITGLLRRTEAFF
TRBD2	TRBV16	TRBJ2-7	-	TGTGCCAGCAGCCAATCATGGACTAGATCCTACGAGCAGTACTTC	CASSQSWTRSYEQYF
-	TRBV24-1	TRBJ1-1	-	TGTGCCACCAGTGATGACACCCGGGGGAACACTGAAGCTTTCTTT	CATSDDTRGNTEAFF
-	TRBV11-3	TRBJ2-5	-	TGTGCCAGCAGCTTGGGTTTCGGTTTCGACGGAACAGAAGAGACCCAGTACTTC	CASSLGFGFDGTEETQYF
-	TRBV6-1	TRBJ2-3	-	TGTGCCAGCAGTGAAAGGGGCGGGGGCACAAATACGCAGTATTTT	CASSERGGGTNTQYF
-	TRBV27	TRBJ1-1	-	TGTGCCAGCAGTTTAGGTCGGGGGGCCGGGACTGAAGCTTTCTTT	CASSLGRGAGTEAFF
-	TRBV9	TRBJ2-5	-	TGTGCCAGCGGACAGCCCCTGAACTTC	CASGQPLNF
-	TRBV29-1	TRBJ1-6	-	TGCAGCGTTGGGGGACAAGGAGATAATTCACCCCTCCACTTT	CSVGGQGDNSPLHF
-	TRBV28	TRBJ1-1	few	TGTGCCAGCAGTTTGTATGAAGCTTTCTTT	CASSLYEAFF
-	TRBV24-1	TRBJ1-2	-	TGTGCCACCAGTAGCGGGACGGTGGGCGGCTACACCTTC	CATSSGTVGGYTF
-	TRBV7-6	TRBJ1-2	few	TGTGCCAGCAGCTTAGCGCTTACAGGGCGGGATGGCTACACCTTC	CASSLALTGRDGYTF
TRBD1	TRBV7-8	TRBJ1-3	-	TGTGCCAGCAGCCCAGGGGGTTCTGGAAACACCATATATTTT	CASSPGGSGNTIYF
-	TRBV12-5	TRBJ1-6	-	TGTGCTAGTGGTTTGGTTGGGGGGGGTTCCTATAATTCACCCCTCCACTTT	CASGLVGGGSYNSPLHF
-	TRBV9	TRBJ2-7	-	TGTGCCAGCAGCGGATACTCCTCCTTTTACGAGCAGTACTTC	CASSGYSSFYEQYF
-	TRBV5-1	TRBJ2-4	-	TGCGCCAGCCGACTAGACGTAACCAAAAACATTCAGTACTTC	CASRLDVTKNIQYF
TRBD1	TRBV2	TRBJ2-4	-	TGTGCCAGCAGAGAGGGACAGATAGCCAAAAACATTCAGTACTTC	CASREGQIAKNIQYF
-	TRBV25-1	TRBJ1-6	-	TGTGCCAGCAGTGATGGGGGGGAGAGTTCACCCCTCCACTTT	CASSDGGESSPLHF
-	TRBV9	TRBJ2-2	-	TGTGCCAGCAGCGTAGCAGGGAATCCCGGGGAGCTGTTTTTT	CASSVAGNPGELFF